The 21 T cell receptor beta chains below were found in one sample sequenced in a study of shared clonotypes between healthy human individuals (dated by TCRdb to the early 2020s). The library was made by the immunoSEQ multiplex PCR assay. TCRdb stores this immuneACCESS table with in-frame sequences only. Part of the clones is absent; in the studies checked, under half of the shortfall reflects unresolved V genes, and no reason is known for the rest. The sample yields a few million clones; about 92% were counted once. The top ten clones comprise over 0.12% of the sample. The sample comprised naive CD4+ T cells sorted from blood. The sample's cell subset or site label, in plain terms: CD45RA+ positively selected. The receptors stem from a man younger than 35 in good health.

The gene calls are TRBV10-3 and TRBJ2-5; maybe TRBD2 (6 bases). The CDR3 has 14 residues. The germline gives CDR1 ENHRY, CDR2 SYGVKD. With 8 bases removed from V and 4 bases from J, the gap between germline ends came to 17 bases. The CDR3, as DNA: TGTGCCATCGGCCCGGGAGTCCCAGGAGAGACCCAGTACTTC. Translated, it gives CAIGPGVPGETQYF.

The chain has TRBV30 and TRBJ2-3; TRBD2 matches 11 bases. The CDR3 extends over 14 amino acids. Germline CDR1 is GTSNPN and CDR2 is SVGIG (reference sequence). V shed 6 bases, J shed 6 bases, and the junction held 8 bases outside the gene matches. The DNA of the CDR3 is TGTGCCTGTTCTAGCGGGGGGCCGTGGGATACGCAGTATTTT. Amino acids: CACSSGGPWDTQYF.

This clone was found a few times. This same CDR3 is encoded by further DNA sequences in the sample. This rearrangement joins TRBV18 to TRBJ2-5; D call uncertain. This CDR3 has 11 residues. V shed 3 bases and J shed 4 bases, with 3 bases lying between them. Germline V gene data show CDR1 as KGHSH and CDR2 as LQKENI. CDR3 amino acids: CASSPGETQYF. The DNA for the CDR3 is TGTGCCAGCTCACCCGGAGAGACCCAGTACTTC.

The chain is built from TRBV7-8 and TRBJ1-1, with D perhaps matching TRBD1 (5 bases). CDR1 SGHVS and CDR2 FQNEAQ come from the germline V gene. The CDR3 spans 16 residues. With 5 bases removed from V and 4 bases from J, the gap between germline ends came to 20 bases. For the CDR3, the DNA is TGTGCCAGCAGCCCGGGGGTTTCGGGGGTGCCCACTGAAGCTTTCTTT. This codes for CASSPGVSGVPTEAFF.

The gene calls are TRBV9 and TRBJ1-3, with D maybe TRBD1 (5 bases). CDR3 length: 13 amino acids. Germline lookup yields CDR1 SGDLS and CDR2 YYNGEE. V lost 3 bases and J lost 3, with 7 bases in between. The CDR3 DNA is TGTGCCAGCAGCGCGACAGTTGGAAACACCATATATTTT. It yields the protein CASSATVGNTIYF. Using reference TRBV9 and TRBJ1-3 for the parts outside the CDR3, the full variable domain is DSGVTQTPKHLITATGQRVTLRCSPRSGDLSVYWYQQSLDQGLQFLIQYYNGEERAKGNILERFSAQQFPDLHSELNLSSLELGDSALYFCASSATVGNTIYFGEGSWLTVV.

The rearrangement links TRBV6-1 to TRBJ2-7; no clear D gene. Germline V gives CDR1 MNHNS, CDR2 SASEGT. Between the trimmed V and J ends, which lost 2 bases and 1 base, there was a span of 9 bases. The CDR3 is 14 amino acids. The CDR3 protein is CASSERSLSYEQYF. The CDR3 DNA sequence: TGTGCCAGCAGTGAAAGGAGCCTATCCTACGAGCAGTACTTC.

J is TRBJ1-1 and V is TRBV19; D is possibly TRBD1 (5 bases). V lost 6 bases, J lost 0 bases, and 11 bases lay in between. This CDR3 has 14 residues. The germline V gene has CDR1 LNHDA and CDR2 SQIVND (reference sequence). CDR3 DNA: TGTGCCAGTAGATCCGCAGGGATGAACACTGAAGCTTTCTTT. This sequence encodes CASRSAGMNTEAFF.

The CDR3 sequence is CASRRETNTEAFF. The CDR3 DNA reads as TGTGCCAGCAGGAGAGAAACGAACACTGAAGCTTTCTTT. The V and J genes are TRBV6-4 and TRBJ1-1; no reliable D call. CDR1 MRHNA and CDR2 SNTAGT come from the germline V gene. The CDR3 covers 13 residues. Trimming cost V 6 bases and J 1 base, with 9 bases left between them.

The chain employs TRBV30 and TRBJ1-1, with D possibly matching TRBD1 (6 bases). The germline V gene has CDR1 GTSNPN and CDR2 SVGIG (reference sequence). The CDR3 extends over 15 amino acids. Trimming stripped 0 bases from V and 5 bases from J, with 16 bases between. The CDR3 DNA follows: TGTGCCTGGAGTGTACTCAGAACAGGGAGTACTGAAGCTTTCTTT. This encodes CAWSVLRTGSTEAFF.

This chain uses TRBV5-1 with TRBJ2-1; TRBD2 aligns across 14 bases. The CDR3 covers 16 residues. V lost 4 bases and J lost 8; bases outside the gene matches: 8. Germline V lookup: CDR1 SGHRS, CDR2 YFSETQ. The CDR3 DNA follows: TGCGCCAGCAGCGGGGGACTAGCGGGAGTTGGCGATGAGCAGTTCTTC. Translated, it gives CASSGGLAGVGDEQFF.

The chain joins TRBV2 to TRBJ1-6; 9 positions match TRBD1. The CDR3 covers 15 residues. V gave up 7 bases and J gave up 10 bases; unmatched junction bases: 11. Germline CDR1 SNHLY, CDR2 FYNNEI. This CDR3 reads CASMAWTGVNSPLHF. DNA for the CDR3: TGTGCCAGCATGGCTTGGACAGGGGTAAACTCACCCCTCCACTTT.

The chain combines TRBV18 with TRBJ2-7; D remains unclear. The germline V and J ends were trimmed by 0 bases and 2 bases, with 8 bases remaining between them. This CDR3 comprises 14 residues. Germline loops: CDR1 KGHSH, CDR2 LQKENI. Here the CDR3 reads CASSPPDRPYEQYF. In DNA form, the CDR3 reads TGTGCCAGCTCACCACCGGACCGGCCCTACGAGCAGTACTTC.

This chain connects TRBV28 to TRBJ1-6, with D perhaps TRBD1 (5 bases). The CDR3 length is 14 residues. The ends were cut back, 2 bases at V and 10 bases at J, with 12 bases in the middle. The germline V gene encodes CDR1 MDHEN and CDR2 SYDVKM. DNA for the CDR3: TGTGCCAGCAGTTTACAGACAGTTTTCTCACCCCTCCACTTT. Amino acids: CASSLQTVFSPLHF.

CDR3 region: CASSGQGARGEKLFF. CDR3 DNA: TGCGCCAGCAGCGGCCAGGGGGCGCGGGGTGAAAAACTGTTTTTT. The chain links TRBV5-1 to TRBJ1-4, with 8 positions matching TRBD1. Per the germline V gene, CDR1 is SGHRS and CDR2 is YFSETQ. This CDR3 region has 15 residues. V lost 4 bases and J lost 7; bases outside the gene matches: 9.

The gene calls are TRBV7-9 and TRBJ2-7; 7 nucleotides match TRBD1. This CDR3 has 15 residues. Looked up from germline, CDR1 is SEHNR and CDR2 is FQNEAQ (reference sequence). V lost 5 bases, J lost 1 base, and 8 bases stayed unmatched. The CDR3 nucleotides read TGTGCCAGCAGCCCAAGACAGGGTTGGTCCTACGAGCAGTACTTC. Its protein is CASSPRQGWSYEQYF.

This chain joins TRBV7-9 and TRBJ2-2; D gene ambiguous. This CDR3 spans 16 amino acids. From germline, CDR1 is SEHNR and CDR2 FQNEAQ (reference sequence). Trimming shortened V by 1 base and J by 4 bases, and 13 bases separated the two germline ends. CDR3 sequence reads: CASSLVGQVGTGELFF. DNA for the CDR3: TGTGCCAGCAGCTTAGTAGGGCAGGTCGGCACCGGGGAGCTGTTTTTT.

This chain uses TRBV5-5 with TRBJ1-1; TRBD1 aligns across 8 bases. J gave up 1 base and V 2 bases, and 4 bases lay outside the gene matches. Germline CDR1 is SGHKS and CDR2 is YYEKEE (reference sequence). The CDR3 is 15 amino acids. Written as DNA, the CDR3 is TGTGCCAGCAGCTTCCGACAGGGGTGGAACACTGAAGCTTTCTTT. Protein: CASSFRQGWNTEAFF.

The chain couples TRBV10-3 to TRBJ2-5; 7 bases align to TRBD2. The better agreement between TRBJ2-7 and the DNA end casts doubt on the J call. The CDR3 is 13 amino acids. Germline values: CDR1 ENHRY, CDR2 SYGVKD. This CDR3 reads CAIGGRGSYEQYF. The CDR3 DNA follows: TGTGCCATCGGTGGGCGGGGGTCCTACGAGCAGTACTTC.

Here the CDR3 DNA reads TGTGCCAGCAGCTCCGGACTGAACACTGAAGCTTTCTTT. This encodes CASSSGLNTEAFF. The chain links TRBV7-2 to TRBJ1-1, with unresolved D. Trimming shortened V by 4 bases and J by 0 bases, and 6 bases separated the two germline ends. The CDR3 covers 13 residues. Germline V gene lookup returns CDR1 SGHTA and CDR2 FQGNSA.

This chain connects TRBV6-4 to TRBJ1-1; D gene unclear. The CDR3 is 13 amino acids. Per germline, CDR1 MRHNA and CDR2 SNTAGT. V was clipped by 5 bases and J by 1 base, with 8 bases between them. The CDR3 nucleotides read TGTGCCAGCAGTTCTGAAGAGAACACTGAAGCTTTCTTT. It translates to CASSSEENTEAFF.

The rearrangement joins TRBV5-6 to TRBJ2-7; a weak D match, TRBD1 (5 bases). The germline gives CDR1 SGHDT, CDR2 YYEEEE. The CDR3 consists of 15 residues. Trimming stripped 4 bases from V and 3 bases from J, with 17 bases between. CDR3 sequence (DNA): TGTGCCAGCAGCCGGCTTACAGGAGCTAGCTACGAGCAGTACTTC. Translating gives CASSRLTGASYEQYF.